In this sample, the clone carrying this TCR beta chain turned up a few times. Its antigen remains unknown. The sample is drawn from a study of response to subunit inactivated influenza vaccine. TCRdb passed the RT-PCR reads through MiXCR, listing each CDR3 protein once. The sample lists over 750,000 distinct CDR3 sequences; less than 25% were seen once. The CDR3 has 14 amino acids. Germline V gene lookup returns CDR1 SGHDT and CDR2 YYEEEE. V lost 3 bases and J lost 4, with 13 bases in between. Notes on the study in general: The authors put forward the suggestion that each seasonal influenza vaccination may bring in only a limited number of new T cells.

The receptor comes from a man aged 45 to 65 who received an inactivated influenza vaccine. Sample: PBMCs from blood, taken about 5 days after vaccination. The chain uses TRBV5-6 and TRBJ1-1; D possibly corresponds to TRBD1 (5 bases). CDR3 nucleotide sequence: TGTGCCAGCAGCTCGGGGGGAAGTCTCACTGAAGCTTTCTTT. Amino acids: CASSSGGSLTEAFF.